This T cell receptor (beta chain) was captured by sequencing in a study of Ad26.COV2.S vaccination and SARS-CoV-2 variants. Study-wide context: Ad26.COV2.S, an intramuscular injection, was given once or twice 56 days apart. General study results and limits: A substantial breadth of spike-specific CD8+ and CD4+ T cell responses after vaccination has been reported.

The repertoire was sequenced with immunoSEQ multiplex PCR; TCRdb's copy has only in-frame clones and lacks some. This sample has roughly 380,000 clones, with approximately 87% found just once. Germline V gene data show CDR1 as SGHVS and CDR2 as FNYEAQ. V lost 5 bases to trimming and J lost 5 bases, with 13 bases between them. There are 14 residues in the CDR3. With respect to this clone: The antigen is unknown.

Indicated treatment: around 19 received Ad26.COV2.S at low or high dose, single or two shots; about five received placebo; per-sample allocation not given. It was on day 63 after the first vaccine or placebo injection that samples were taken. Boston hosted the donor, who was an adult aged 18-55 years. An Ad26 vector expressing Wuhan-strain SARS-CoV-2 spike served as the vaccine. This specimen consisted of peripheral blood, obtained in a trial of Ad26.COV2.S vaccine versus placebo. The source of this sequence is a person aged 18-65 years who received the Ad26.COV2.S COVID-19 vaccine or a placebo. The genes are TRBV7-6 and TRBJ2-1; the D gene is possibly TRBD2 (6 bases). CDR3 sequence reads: CASSPGVLNNEQFF. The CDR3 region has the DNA TGTGCCAGCAGCCCGGGGGTTCTCAACAATGAGCAGTTCTTC.